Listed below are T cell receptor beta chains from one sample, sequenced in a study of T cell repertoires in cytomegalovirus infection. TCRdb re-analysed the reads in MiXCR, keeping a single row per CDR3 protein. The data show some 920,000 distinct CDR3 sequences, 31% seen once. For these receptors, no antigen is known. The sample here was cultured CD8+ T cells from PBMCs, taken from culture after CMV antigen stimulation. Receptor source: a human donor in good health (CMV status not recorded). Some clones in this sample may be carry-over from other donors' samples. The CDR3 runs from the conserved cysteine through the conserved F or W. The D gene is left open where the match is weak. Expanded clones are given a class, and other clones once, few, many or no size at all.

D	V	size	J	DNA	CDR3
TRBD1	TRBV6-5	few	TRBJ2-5	TGTGCCAGCAGTTATTCCGGACAGGGGTATCACCAAGAGACCCAGTACTTC	CASSYSGQGYHQETQYF
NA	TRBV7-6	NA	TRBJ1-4	TGTGCCAGCAGCTTAGATCCGGGGTCAGATGAAAAACTGTTTTTT	CASSLDPGSDEKLFF
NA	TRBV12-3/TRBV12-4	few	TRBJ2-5	TGTGCCAGCAGCCTCGACAGGTGGGAGACCCAGTACTTC	CASSLDRWETQYF
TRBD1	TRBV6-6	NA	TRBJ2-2	TGTGCCAGCAGTTTTGGGGCCGGGACAGAGAACACCGGGGAGCTGTTTTTT	CASSFGAGTENTGELFF
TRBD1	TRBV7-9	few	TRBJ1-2	TGTGCCAGCAGTTCAGAGGGGGCCAATGGCTACACCTTC	CASSSEGANGYTF
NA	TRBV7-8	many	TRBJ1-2	TGTGCCAGCAGCTTAGCCCGGAAAGCACCTCTCTATGGCTACACCTTC	CASSLARKAPLYGYTF
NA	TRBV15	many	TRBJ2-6	TGTGCCACCAGCAGAGTTCCTCTCTCTGGGGCCAACGTCCTGACTTTC	CATSRVPLSGANVLTF
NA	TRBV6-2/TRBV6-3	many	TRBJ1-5	TGTGCCAGCAGTTATCCGGGACAGCCCCAGCATTTT	CASSYPGQPQHF
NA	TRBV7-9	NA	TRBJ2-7	TGTGCCAGCAGCTCCCCACAGGGAACCTACGAGCAGTACTTC	CASSSPQGTYEQYF
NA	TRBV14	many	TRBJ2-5	TGTGCCAGCAGCCAGGGTCAAGAGACCCAGTACTTC	CASSQGQETQYF
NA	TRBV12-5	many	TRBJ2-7	TGTGCTAGTGGTTGGGGAGGGGGCCACGAGCAGTACTTC	CASGWGGGHEQYF
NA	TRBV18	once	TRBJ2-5	TGTGCCAGCTCGGAGGGTTCGGGAGAGACCCAGTACTTC	CASSEGSGETQYF
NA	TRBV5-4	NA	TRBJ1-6	TGTGCCAGCAGCTTCCGGGAAAGTAATTCACCCCTCCACTTT	CASSFRESNSPLHF
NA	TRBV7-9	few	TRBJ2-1	TGTGCCAGCAGCCCCCAGAGGAATGAGCAGTTCTTC	CASSPQRNEQFF
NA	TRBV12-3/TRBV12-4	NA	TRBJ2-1	TGTGCCAGCAGCCTAGAGGCGGATGATGAGCAGTTCTTC	CASSLEADDEQFF
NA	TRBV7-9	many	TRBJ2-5	TGTGCCAGCAGCCCCCCGCCCGGAGCACAAGAGACCCAGTACTTC	CASSPPPGAQETQYF
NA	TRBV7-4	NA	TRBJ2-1	TGTGCCAGCAGCTCAGGGGTGGGGGGCAAGAATGAGCAGTTCTTC	CASSSGVGGKNEQFF
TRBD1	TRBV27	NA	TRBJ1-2	TGTGCCAGCAGTCTTCAGGGGGCTCACGGCTACACCTTC	CASSLQGAHGYTF
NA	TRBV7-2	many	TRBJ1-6	TGTGCCAGCAGCTTTATGTGGGAGAGCTCCTATAATTCACCCCTCCACTTT	CASSFMWESSYNSPLHF
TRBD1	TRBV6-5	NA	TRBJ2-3	TGTGCCAGCAGTTACTCTTTGCTAACCCTTGGACAGGGTGGATGGACAGATACGCAGTATTTT	CASSYSLLTLGQGGWTDTQYF
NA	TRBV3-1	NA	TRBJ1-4	TGTGCCAGCAGCCAGGGGAGGCTCGATGAAAAACTGTTTTTT	CASSQGRLDEKLFF